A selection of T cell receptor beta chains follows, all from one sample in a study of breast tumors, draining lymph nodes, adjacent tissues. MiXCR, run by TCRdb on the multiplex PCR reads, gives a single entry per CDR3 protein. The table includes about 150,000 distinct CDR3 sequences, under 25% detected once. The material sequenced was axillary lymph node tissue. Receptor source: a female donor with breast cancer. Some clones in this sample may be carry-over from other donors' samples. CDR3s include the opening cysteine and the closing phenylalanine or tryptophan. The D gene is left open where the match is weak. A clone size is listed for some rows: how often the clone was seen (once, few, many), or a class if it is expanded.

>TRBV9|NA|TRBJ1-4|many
CASSPLGARGEKLFF
TGTGCCAGCAGCCCACTGGGGGCGCGGGGTGAAAAACTGTTTTTT
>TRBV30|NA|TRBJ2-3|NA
CAWELSTGPRTDTQYF
TGTGCCTGGGAACTAAGCACCGGGCCCCGCACAGATACGCAGTATTTT
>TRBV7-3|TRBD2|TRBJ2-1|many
CASSLLSGNYNEQFF
TGTGCCAGCAGCTTACTTAGCGGGAACTACAATGAGCAGTTCTTC
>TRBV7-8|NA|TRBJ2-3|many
CASSLGGALGTDTQYF
TGTGCCAGCAGCTTAGGAGGGGCCTTGGGCACAGATACGCAGTATTTT
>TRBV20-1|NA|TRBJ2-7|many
CSARVSTYEQYF
TGCAGTGCTAGAGTTTCCACGTACGAGCAGTACTTC
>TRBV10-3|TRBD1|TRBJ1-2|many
CAISESPGTGISSNYGYTF
TGTGCCATCAGTGAGTCGCCGGGGACAGGGATTTCCTCTAACTATGGCTACACCTTC
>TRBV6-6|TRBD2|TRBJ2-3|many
CATYSSGASTDTQYF
TGTGCCACCTATTCTAGCGGGGCTAGCACAGATACGCAGTATTTT
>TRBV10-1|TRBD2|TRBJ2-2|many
CASSRTSGRYGELFF
TGCGCCAGCAGCCGGACTAGCGGGAGGTACGGGGAGCTGTTTTTT
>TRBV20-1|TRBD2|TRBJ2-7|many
CSGLAGGPVGSYEQYF
TGCAGTGGTTTAGCGGGAGGGCCAGTGGGGTCCTACGAGCAGTACTTC
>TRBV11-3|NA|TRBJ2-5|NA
CAGSLDDFQETQYF
TGTGCCGGCAGCTTAGATGACTTTCAAGAGACCCAGTACTTC
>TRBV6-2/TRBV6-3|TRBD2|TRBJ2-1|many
CASSYGASGRGGKQFF
TGTGCCAGCAGTTACGGGGCTAGCGGGAGAGGCGGTAAGCAGTTCTTC
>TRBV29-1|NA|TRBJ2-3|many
CSVDLRGIGDTQYF
TGCAGCGTTGATTTAAGGGGGATTGGAGATACGCAGTATTTT
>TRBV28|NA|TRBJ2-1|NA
CASSSFALAYNEQFF
TGTGCCAGCAGTTCCTTCGCACTAGCCTACAATGAGCAGTTCTTC
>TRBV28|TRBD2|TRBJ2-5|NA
CASSPRTSGRTRETQYF
TGTGCCAGCAGTCCAAGGACTAGCGGGAGGACGCGGGAGACCCAGTACTTC
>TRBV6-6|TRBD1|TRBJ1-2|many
CASSQPGQGGGYTF
TGTGCCAGCAGCCAACCGGGACAGGGAGGAGGCTACACCTTC
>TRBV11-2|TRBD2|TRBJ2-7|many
CASSLVGAGVDEQYF
TGTGCCAGCAGCTTAGTAGGAGCGGGAGTCGACGAGCAGTACTTC
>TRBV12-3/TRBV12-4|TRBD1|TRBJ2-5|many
CASSLDQGAGTQYF
TGTGCCAGCAGTTTAGATCAGGGGGCAGGGACCCAGTACTTC
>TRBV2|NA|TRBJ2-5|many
CASSEASGMKETQYF
TGTGCCAGCAGTGAAGCGTCCGGTATGAAAGAGACCCAGTACTTC
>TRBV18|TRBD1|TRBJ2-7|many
CASSPPGQASYEQYF
TGTGCCAGCTCACCACCGGGACAGGCCTCCTACGAGCAGTACTTC
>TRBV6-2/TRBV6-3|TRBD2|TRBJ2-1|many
CASSKTSGRAHEQFF
TGTGCCAGCAGCAAGACTAGCGGGAGGGCCCATGAGCAGTTCTTC
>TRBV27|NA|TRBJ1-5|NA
CASSLQRGGTNPPQHF
TGTGCCAGCAGTTTACAGCGGGGGGGGACCAATCCGCCCCAGCATTTT
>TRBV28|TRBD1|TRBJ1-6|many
CASSRTGQYNSPLHF
TGTGCCAGCAGTCGGACAGGGCAATATAATTCACCCCTCCACTTT
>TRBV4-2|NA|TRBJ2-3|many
CASSQVFGSGSTDTQYF
TGTGCCAGCAGCCAAGTATTCGGGAGCGGGAGCACAGATACGCAGTATTTT
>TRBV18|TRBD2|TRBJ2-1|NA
CASSPFGTSAGEQFF
TGTGCCAGCTCACCATTCGGGACTAGCGCAGGTGAGCAGTTCTTC
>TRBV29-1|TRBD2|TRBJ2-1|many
CSVEEASGASSYNEQFF
TGCAGCGTTGAAGAGGCTAGCGGGGCTAGCTCCTACAATGAGCAGTTCTTC